The sequence of this T cell receptor (beta chain) was determined in a study of cytomegalovirus exposure and HLA in healthy donors. Findings and caveats of the study: On later analysis, the bulk of CMV-associated TCR beta chains appeared to be HLA-restricted. Productive status was seen about 90% or about 30% of the time for most TCR beta V segments in an earlier analysis.

The table lists this clone with a count of one. Its antigen is unknown. A multiplex PCR was run with 60 Vbeta primers and 13 Jbeta primers. Profiling relied on immunoSEQ multiplex PCR, and the TCRdb table lists in-frame clones only, not all of them. The sample lists about 88,000 clones, about two thirds seen once, with approximately 2.7% in the top ten. The TCR was taken from a man aged 45-60 years in good health and CMV-seronegative. The specimen sequenced was PBMCs.

CDR3 nucleotides: TGCGCCAGCAGCGCCCAGTGGGGGCCCTCTGGAAACACCATATATTTT. Its translation is CASSAQWGPSGNTIYF. The chain employs TRBV5-1 and TRBJ1-3, with D maybe TRBD1 (6 bases). CDR3 length: 16 amino acids. Trimming pared 4 bases from V and 0 bases from J, leaving 14 bases between. Germline V lookup: CDR1 SGHRS, CDR2 YFSETQ.